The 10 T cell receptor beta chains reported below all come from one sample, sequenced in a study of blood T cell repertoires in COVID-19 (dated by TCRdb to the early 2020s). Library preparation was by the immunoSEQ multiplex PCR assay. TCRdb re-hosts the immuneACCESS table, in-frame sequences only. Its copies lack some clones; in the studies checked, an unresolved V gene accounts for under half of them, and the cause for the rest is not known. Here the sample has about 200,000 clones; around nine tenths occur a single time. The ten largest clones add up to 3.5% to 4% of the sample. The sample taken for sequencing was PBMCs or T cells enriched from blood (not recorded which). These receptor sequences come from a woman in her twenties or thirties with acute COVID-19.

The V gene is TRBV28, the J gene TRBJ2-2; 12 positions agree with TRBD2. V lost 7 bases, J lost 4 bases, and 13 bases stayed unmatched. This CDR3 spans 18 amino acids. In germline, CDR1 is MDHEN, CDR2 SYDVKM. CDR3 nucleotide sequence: TGTGCCAGCACTAATTGGGCTAGCGGGGGGGCCGTCACCGGGGAGCTGTTTTTT. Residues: CASTNWASGGAVTGELFF.

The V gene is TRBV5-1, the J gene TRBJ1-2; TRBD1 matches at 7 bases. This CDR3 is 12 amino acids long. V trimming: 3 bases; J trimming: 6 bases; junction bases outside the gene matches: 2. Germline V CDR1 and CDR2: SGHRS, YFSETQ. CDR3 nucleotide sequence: TGCGCCAGCAGCTCGACAGGGAATGGCTACACCTTC. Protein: CASSSTGNGYTF.

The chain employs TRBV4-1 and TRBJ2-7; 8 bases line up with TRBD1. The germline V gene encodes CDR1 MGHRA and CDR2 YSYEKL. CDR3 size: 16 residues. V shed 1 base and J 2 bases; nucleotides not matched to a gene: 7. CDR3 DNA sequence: TGCGCCAGCAGCCAAGTTCCGAGGACAGGGACCTACGAGCAGTACTTC. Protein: CASSQVPRTGTYEQYF.

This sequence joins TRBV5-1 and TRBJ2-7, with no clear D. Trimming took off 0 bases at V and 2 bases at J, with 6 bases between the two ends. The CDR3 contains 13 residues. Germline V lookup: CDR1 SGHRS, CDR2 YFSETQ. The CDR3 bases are TGCGCCAGCAGCTTGGACATGGCCTACGAGCAGTACTTC. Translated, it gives CASSLDMAYEQYF.

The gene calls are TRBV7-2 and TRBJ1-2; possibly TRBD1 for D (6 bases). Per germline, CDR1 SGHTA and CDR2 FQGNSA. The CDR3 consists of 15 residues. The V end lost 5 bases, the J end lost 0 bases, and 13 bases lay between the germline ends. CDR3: CASSPGQPTNYGYTF. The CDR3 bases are TGTGCCAGCAGCCCTGGACAGCCGACTAACTATGGCTACACCTTC.

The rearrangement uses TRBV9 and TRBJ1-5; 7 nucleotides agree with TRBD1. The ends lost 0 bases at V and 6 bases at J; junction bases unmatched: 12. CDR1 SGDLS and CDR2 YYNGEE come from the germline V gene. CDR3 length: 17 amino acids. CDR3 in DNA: TGTGCCAGCAGCGTAGCTACGGGTGTGGAGGGGGCTCAGCCCCAGCATTTT. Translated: CASSVATGVEGAQPQHF.

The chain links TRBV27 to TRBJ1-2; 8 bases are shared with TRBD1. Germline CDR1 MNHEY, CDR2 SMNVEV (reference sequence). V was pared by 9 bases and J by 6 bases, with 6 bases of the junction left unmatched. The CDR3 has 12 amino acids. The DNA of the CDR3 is TGTGCCAGTTATACAGGGGGGGATGGCTACACCTTC. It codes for CASYTGGDGYTF.

This CDR3 reads CASSFRVRGSNQPQHF. DNA for the CDR3: TGCGCCAGCAGCTTTAGGGTTCGGGGAAGCAATCAGCCCCAGCATTTT. This rearrangement joins TRBV5-1 to TRBJ1-5; D unclear. Looked up from germline, CDR1 is SGHRS and CDR2 is YFSETQ. Between the trimmed V and J ends, which lost 2 bases and 1 base, there was a span of 13 bases. CDR3 length equals 16 residues. The full variable domain, in which reference TRBV5-1 and TRBJ1-5 provide the parts outside the CDR3, is KAGVTQTPRYLIKTRGQQVTLSCSPISGHRSVSWYQQTPGQGLQFLFEYFSETQRNKGNFPGRFSGRQFSNSRSEMNVSTLELGDSALYLCASSFRVRGSNQPQHFGDGTRLSIL.

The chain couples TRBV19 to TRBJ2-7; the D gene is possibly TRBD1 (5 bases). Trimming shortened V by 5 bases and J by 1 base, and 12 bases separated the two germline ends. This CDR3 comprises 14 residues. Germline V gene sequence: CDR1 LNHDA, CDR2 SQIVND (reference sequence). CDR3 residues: CASSGAPISYEQYF. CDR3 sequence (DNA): TGTGCCAGTAGTGGGGCTCCGATATCCTACGAGCAGTACTTC.

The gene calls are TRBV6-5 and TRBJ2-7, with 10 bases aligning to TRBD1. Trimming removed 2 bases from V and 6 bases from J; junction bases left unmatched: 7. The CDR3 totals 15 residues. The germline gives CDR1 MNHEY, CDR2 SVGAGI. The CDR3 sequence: CASSYAGQGVVEQYF. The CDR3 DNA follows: TGTGCCAGCAGTTACGCCGGACAGGGGGTTGTCGAGCAGTACTTC.